This T cell receptor (beta chain) stems from a study of a mutant IDH1 vaccine in newly diagnosed glioma. Broader study findings: Induction of immune responses by the vaccine occurred in about 93% of patients. Seemingly, pseudoprogression had no relation to changes in the top peripheral T cell clonotypes.

Using immunoSEQ multiplex PCR, the repertoire was profiled, and TCRdb retains in-frame clones only, with some absent. The sample consists of around 69,000 clones, roughly 86% of them appearing once. As regards this clone: Its antigen is unknown.

CDR1 and CDR2 (germline): SGHTA, FQGNSA. CDR3 length: 16 amino acids. With 7 bases clipped from V and 9 bases from J, the junction kept 13 bases outside the gene matches. Time point here: week 35, safety follow-up. Every single dose of the vaccine, 300 ug of mutant IDH1 20-mer peptide, came with topical imiquimod. There were new WHO grade 3 or 4 astrocytomas in the donors, and these were IDH1-mutant and ATRX-lost. This receptor was obtained from a man aged 25 to 40 with glioma. The source material was PBMCs, sampled from a glioma patient whose treatment included an IDH1 peptide vaccine. The chain links TRBV7-2 to TRBJ1-6; TRBD1 matches at 9 bases. The CDR3 bases are TGTGCCAGCACCGAAAGGGGGGGACAGGGTGGTTCACCCCTCCACTTT. Translation: CASTERGGQGGSPLHF.